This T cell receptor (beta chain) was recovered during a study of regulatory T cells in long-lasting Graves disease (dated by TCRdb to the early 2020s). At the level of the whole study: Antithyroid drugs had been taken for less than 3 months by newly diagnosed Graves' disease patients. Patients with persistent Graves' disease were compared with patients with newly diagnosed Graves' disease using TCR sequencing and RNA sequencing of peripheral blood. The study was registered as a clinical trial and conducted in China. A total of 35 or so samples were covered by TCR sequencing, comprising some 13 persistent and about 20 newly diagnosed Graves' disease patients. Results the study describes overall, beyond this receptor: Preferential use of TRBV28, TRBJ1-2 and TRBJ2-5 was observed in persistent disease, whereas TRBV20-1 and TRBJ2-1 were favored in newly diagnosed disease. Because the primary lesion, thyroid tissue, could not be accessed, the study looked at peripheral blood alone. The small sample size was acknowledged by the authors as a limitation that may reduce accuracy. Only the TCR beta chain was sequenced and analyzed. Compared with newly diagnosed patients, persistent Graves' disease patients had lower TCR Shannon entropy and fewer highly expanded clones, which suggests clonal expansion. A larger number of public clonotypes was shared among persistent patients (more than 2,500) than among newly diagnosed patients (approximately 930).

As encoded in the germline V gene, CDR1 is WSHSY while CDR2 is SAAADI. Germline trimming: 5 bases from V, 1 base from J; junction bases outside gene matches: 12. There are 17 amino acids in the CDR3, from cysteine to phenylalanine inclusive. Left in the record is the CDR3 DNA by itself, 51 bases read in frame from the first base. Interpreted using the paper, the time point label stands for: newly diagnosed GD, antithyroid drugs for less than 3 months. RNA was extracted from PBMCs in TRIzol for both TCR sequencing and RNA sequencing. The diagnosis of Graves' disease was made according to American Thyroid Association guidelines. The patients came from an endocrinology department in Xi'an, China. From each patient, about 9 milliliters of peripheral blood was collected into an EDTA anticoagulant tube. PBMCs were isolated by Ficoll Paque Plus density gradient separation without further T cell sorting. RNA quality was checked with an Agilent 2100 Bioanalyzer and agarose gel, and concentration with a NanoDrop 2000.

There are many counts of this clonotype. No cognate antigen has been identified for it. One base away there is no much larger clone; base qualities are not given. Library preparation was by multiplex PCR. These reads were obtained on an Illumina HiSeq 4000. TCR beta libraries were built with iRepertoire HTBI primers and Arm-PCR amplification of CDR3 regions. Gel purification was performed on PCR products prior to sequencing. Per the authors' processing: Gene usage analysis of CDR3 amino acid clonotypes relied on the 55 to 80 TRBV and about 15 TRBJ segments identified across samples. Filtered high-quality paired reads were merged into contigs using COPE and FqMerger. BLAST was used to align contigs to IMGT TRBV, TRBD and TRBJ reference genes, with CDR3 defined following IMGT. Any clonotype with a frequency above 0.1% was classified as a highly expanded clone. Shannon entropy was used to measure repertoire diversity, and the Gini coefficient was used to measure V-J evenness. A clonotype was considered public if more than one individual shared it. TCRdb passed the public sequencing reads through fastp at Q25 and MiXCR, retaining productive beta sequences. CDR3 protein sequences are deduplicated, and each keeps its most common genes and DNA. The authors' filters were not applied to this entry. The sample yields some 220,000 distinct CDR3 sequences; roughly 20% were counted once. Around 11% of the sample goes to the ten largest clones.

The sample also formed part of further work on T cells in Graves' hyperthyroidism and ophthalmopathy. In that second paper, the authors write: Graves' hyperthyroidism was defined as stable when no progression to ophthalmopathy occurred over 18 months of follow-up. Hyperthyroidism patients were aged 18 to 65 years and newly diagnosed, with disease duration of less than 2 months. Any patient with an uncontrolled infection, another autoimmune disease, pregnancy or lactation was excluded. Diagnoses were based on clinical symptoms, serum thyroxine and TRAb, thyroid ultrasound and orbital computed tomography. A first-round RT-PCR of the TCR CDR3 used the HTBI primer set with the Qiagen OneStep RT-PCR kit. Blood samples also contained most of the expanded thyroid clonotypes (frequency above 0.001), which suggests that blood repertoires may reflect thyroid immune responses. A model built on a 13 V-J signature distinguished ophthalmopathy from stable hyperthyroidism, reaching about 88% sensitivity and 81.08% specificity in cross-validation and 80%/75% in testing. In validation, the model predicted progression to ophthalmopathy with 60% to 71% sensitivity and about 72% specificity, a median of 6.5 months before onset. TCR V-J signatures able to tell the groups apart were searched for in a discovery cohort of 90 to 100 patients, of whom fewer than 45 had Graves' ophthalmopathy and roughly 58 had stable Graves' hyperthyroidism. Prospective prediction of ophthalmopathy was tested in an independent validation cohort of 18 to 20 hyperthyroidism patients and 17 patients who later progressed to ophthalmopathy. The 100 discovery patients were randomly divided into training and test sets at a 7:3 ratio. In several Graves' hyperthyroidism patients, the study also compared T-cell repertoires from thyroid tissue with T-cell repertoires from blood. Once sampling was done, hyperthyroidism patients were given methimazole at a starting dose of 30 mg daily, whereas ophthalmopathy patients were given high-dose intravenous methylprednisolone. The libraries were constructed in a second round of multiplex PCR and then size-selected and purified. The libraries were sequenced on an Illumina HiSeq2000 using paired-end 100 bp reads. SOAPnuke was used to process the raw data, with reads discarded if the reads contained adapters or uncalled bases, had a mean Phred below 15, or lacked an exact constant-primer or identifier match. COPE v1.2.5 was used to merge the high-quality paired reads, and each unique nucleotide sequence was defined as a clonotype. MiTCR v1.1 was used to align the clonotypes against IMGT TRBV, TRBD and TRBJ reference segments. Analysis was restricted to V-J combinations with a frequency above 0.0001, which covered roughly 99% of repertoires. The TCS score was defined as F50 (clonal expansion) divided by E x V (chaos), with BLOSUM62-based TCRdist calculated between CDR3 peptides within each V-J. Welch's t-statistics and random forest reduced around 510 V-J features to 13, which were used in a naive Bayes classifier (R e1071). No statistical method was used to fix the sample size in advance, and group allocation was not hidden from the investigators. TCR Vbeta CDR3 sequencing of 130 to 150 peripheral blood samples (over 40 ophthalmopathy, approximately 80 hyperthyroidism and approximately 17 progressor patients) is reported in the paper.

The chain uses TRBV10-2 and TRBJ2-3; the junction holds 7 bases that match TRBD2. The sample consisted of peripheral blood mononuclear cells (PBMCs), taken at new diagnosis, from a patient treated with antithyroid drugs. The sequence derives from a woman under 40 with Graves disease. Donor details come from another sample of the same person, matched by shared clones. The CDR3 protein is CASSRGLLALGTDTQYF. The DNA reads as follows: TGCGCCAGCAGTCGTGGGTTACTAGCGCTTGGCACAGATACGCAGTATTTT.